This section outlines one TCR beta chain sequence together with its context. Its antigen is unknown. Among the 120 or so subjects of the validation cohort, separate from the 666-subject first cohort, were the donors. The data derive from a study of cytomegalovirus exposure and HLA in healthy donors. Whole-study context: The roughly 670 first-cohort repertoires shared a platform with the 100 to 150 validation repertoires, as reported in a later analysis.

Study observations and caveats: Altogether, some 170 TCR beta chains were recorded as cytomegalovirus-associated. According to a later analysis, TCR clusters from the first cohort tended to co-occur in the 90 to 150 validation repertoires.

The germline gives CDR1 SGHNT, CDR2 YYREEE (reference sequence). Trimming cost V 1 base and J 6 bases; bases outside gene matches: 9. The CDR3 runs to 16 residues. This table comes from immunoSEQ multiplex PCR, and its TCRdb copy is limited to in-frame clones, with some not included. The sample yields about 120,000 clones, approximately 90% seen once. V is TRBV5-4 and J is TRBJ2-1, with 8 positions matching TRBD1. The sequenced sample was PBMCs. The receptor was isolated from a woman aged 18 to 35 in good health and CMV-seronegative. DNA for the CDR3: TGTGCCAGCAGCTTGTTGGGACAGGTGTCTGGCAATGAGCAGTTCTTC. Translation: CASSLLGQVSGNEQFF.